This passage covers 20 T cell receptor beta chains from one sample sequenced in a study of shared clonotypes between healthy human individuals. Clones were read by immunoSEQ multiplex PCR, and TCRdb kept only the in-frame ones, dropping some. Among nearly 1 million clones listed, 76% were seen once. Sequenced input: memory CD4+ T cells sorted from blood. As for subset: CD45RA-negative fraction. Every receptor here comes from a man aged 18 to 30 in good health.

V is TRBV29-1 and J is TRBJ2-5, with D possibly TRBD2 on 6 matching bases. This CDR3 contains 11 residues. Germline V lookup: CDR1 SQVTM, CDR2 ANQGSEA. Trimming removed 3 bases from V and 7 bases from J, with 9 bases in between. CDR3 sequence reads: CSVDGGGTQYF. The CDR3 DNA reads TGCAGCGTTGATGGGGGAGGGACCCAGTACTTC. Complete variable domain (other parts from reference TRBV29-1 and TRBJ2-5): SAVISQKPSRDICQRGTSLTIQCQVDSQVTMMFWYRQQPGQSLTLIATANQGSEATYESGFVIDKFPISRPNLTFSTLTVSNMSPEDSSIYLCSVDGGGTQYFGPGTRLLVL.

The chain has TRBV6-5 and TRBJ2-1; D unclear. This CDR3 is built from 15 residues. The germline V gene has CDR1 MNHEY and CDR2 SVGAGI. The V and J ends lost 0 bases and 2 bases respectively, with 8 bases between them. The CDR3 here is CASSYSRKAYNEQFF. The CDR3 bases are TGTGCCAGCAGTTACTCGAGAAAGGCCTACAATGAGCAGTTCTTC.

J is TRBJ1-6 and V is TRBV14; a possible D gene is TRBD1 (6 bases). The germline V and J ends were trimmed by 0 bases and 10 bases, with 13 bases remaining between them. The CDR3 has 15 residues. Germline V gene data show CDR1 as SGHDN and CDR2 as FVKESK. CDR3 nucleotide sequence: TGTGCCAGCAGCCAAGAAGGGGGTCGACGGTCACCCCTCCACTTT. Its translation is CASSQEGGRRSPLHF.

The chain uses TRBV10-3 and TRBJ2-7; the D is unclear. The V end was cut by 3 bases, the J end by 6 bases, with 15 bases between. CDR3 length: 14 amino acids. Germline values: CDR1 ENHRY, CDR2 SYGVKD. In nucleotides, the CDR3 is TGTGCCATCAGTGAAAGTGGGGATTGGTCCGAGCAGTACTTC. The encoded protein is CAISESGDWSEQYF.

The chain carries TRBV7-9 and TRBJ1-2, with D possibly matching TRBD1 (5 bases). CDR3 size: 14 residues. Looked up from germline, CDR1 is SEHNR and CDR2 is FQNEAQ (reference sequence). V was shortened by 2 bases and J by 8 bases, with 15 bases between the two germline ends. In DNA form, the CDR3 reads TGTGCCAGCAGCTTATTAGACAGCCCATTAGGCTACACCTTC. This codes for CASSLLDSPLGYTF.

This chain links TRBV30 with TRBJ1-5, with 8 bases that match TRBD1. The CDR3 has 13 residues. V dropped 5 bases and J dropped 7; count of bases not matched to a gene: 7. Germline lookup yields CDR1 GTSNPN and CDR2 SVGIG (reference sequence). CDR3 DNA: TGTGCCTGGGGACAGGGTCTCGGGCAGCCCCAGCATTTT. It codes for CAWGQGLGQPQHF.

The V and J genes are TRBV11-2 and TRBJ1-3; unclear D gene. CDR1 and CDR2 from the germline V gene are SGHAT and FQNNGV. This CDR3 spans 13 amino acids. Between the trimmed V and J ends, which lost 5 bases and 4 bases, there was a span of 9 bases. The CDR3 sequence: CASSLSLGNTIYF. CDR3 nucleotides: TGTGCCAGCAGCCTCTCACTGGGAAACACCATATATTTT.

The V gene is TRBV18, the J gene TRBJ2-3; D gene unclear. Looked up from germline, CDR1 is KGHSH and CDR2 is LQKENI. Trimming took 0 bases from V and 2 from J, leaving 6 bases between them. The CDR3 is 14 residues long. This chain's CDR3 is CASSPPAYTDTQYF. CDR3 coding DNA: TGTGCCAGCTCACCACCGGCATACACAGATACGCAGTATTTT.

The sample holds a few counts of this clone. This rearrangement joins TRBV5-4 to TRBJ1-6; no reliable D call. V was pared by 2 bases and J by 7 bases, with 13 bases between. This CDR3 has 15 residues. The germline V gene has CDR1 SGHNT and CDR2 YYREEE (reference sequence). The CDR3: CASSFGKFRNSPLHF. Here the CDR3 DNA reads TGTGCCAGCAGCTTCGGCAAATTCCGGAATTCACCCCTCCACTTT.

The rearrangement uses TRBV5-4 and TRBJ2-5; no clear D gene. The CDR3 extends over 14 amino acids. Trimming removed 0 bases at V and 2 bases at J, with 8 bases between. Germline values: CDR1 SGHNT, CDR2 YYREEE (reference sequence). The DNA of the CDR3 is TGTGCCAGCAGCTTGGCCCTGGGGCAAGAGACCCAGTACTTC. It encodes CASSLALGQETQYF. Together with reference TRBV5-4 and TRBJ2-5, the CDR3 gives the full variable domain: ETGVTQSPTHLIKTRGQQVTLRCSSQSGHNTVSWYQQALGQGPQFIFQYYREEENGRGNFPPRFSGLQFPNYSSELNVNALELDDSALYLCASSLALGQETQYFGPGTRLLVL.

This rearrangement joins TRBV7-8 to TRBJ2-1; no clear D. Germline V gene sequence: CDR1 SGHVS, CDR2 FQNEAQ. V was trimmed by 2 bases and J by 8 bases, leaving 16 bases between them. The length of the CDR3 is 15 residues. The CDR3 here is CASSLRRLPRDEQFF. CDR3 in DNA: TGTGCCAGCAGCTTAAGAAGGCTCCCTCGGGATGAGCAGTTCTTC.

V gene TRBV5-4 combines with J gene TRBJ1-3; 7 bases are shared with TRBD1. With 4 bases clipped from V and 3 bases from J, the junction kept 13 bases outside the gene matches. Germline values: CDR1 SGHNT, CDR2 YYREEE (reference sequence). There are 17 residues in the CDR3. The CDR3 DNA reads as TGTGCCAGCAGCCTAGGAGGGGCAGGGGGTTTTGGAAACACCATATATTTT. Translation gives CASSLGGAGGFGNTIYF.

Notes on this clone: The sample contains more than one DNA sequence encoding this CDR3. The rearrangement joins TRBV27 to TRBJ1-5, with D hard to call. There are 12 residues in the CDR3. V lost 4 bases, J lost 3 bases, and 4 bases lay in between. Germline V gene lookup returns CDR1 MNHEY and CDR2 SMNVEV (reference sequence). The CDR3 nucleotides read TGTGCCAGCAGTTCCATCAATCAGCCCCAGCATTTT. Translation: CASSSINQPQHF.

The chain employs TRBV29-1 and TRBJ2-7, with 8 bases that match TRBD2. The CDR3 extends over 16 amino acids. V was pared by 6 bases and J by 3 bases, with 16 bases of the junction left unmatched. Germline V gene data show CDR1 as SQVTM and CDR2 as ANQGSEA. CDR3 sequence (DNA): TGCAGCGTGGCTACCGGGTCCAGCGGGAGACTCTACGAGCAGTACTTC. It yields the protein CSVATGSSGRLYEQYF.

The rearrangement joins TRBV25-1 to TRBJ1-1; D remains ambiguous. Germline CDR1 is MGHDK and CDR2 is SYGVNS. The CDR3 is 15 residues long. Deletions cut 1 base from V and 0 bases from J, with 9 bases between. For the CDR3, the DNA is TGTGCCAGCAGTGAATCAGGAGGGATGAACACTGAAGCTTTCTTT. It specifies CASSESGGMNTEAFF.

The chain couples TRBV16 to TRBJ2-5, with 10 bases matching TRBD1. The CDR3 sequence is 17 residues long. J gave up 2 bases and V 5 bases, and 11 bases lay outside the gene matches. CDR1 and CDR2 from the germline V gene are KGHSY and FQNENV. As DNA, the CDR3 is TGTGCCAGCAGCGCTGGACAGGGGGGGAACCTTCAAGAGACCCAGTACTTC. This translates into CASSAGQGGNLQETQYF.

The genes are TRBV6-1 and TRBJ2-1, with D perhaps TRBD2 (5 bases). This CDR3 is built from 15 residues. Germline V gives CDR1 MNHNS, CDR2 SASEGT. Trimming cost V 0 bases and J 3 bases, with 9 bases left between them. CDR3 sequence: CASSEALDVYNEQFF. CDR3 nucleotide sequence: TGTGCCAGCAGTGAAGCACTAGATGTCTACAATGAGCAGTTCTTC.

This clone was counted only a few times. The V gene is TRBV18, the J gene TRBJ1-1, with 8 bases that match TRBD1. There are 14 residues in the CDR3. CDR1 KGHSH and CDR2 LQKENI come from the germline V gene. V trimming: 6 bases; J trimming: 0 bases; junction bases outside the gene matches: 3. The CDR3 region has the DNA TGTGCCAGCTCCCCGGGACAGGTGAACACTGAAGCTTTCTTT. Protein sequence: CASSPGQVNTEAFF.

The J gene is TRBJ1-6, the V gene TRBV6-5; D may be TRBD1 (6 bases). This CDR3 region has 16 residues. Trimming removed 4 bases from V and 8 bases from J, with 18 bases in between. CDR1 is MNHEY and CDR2 is SVGAGI in the germline V gene. DNA for the CDR3: TGTGCCAGCAGTTTACTCAGGGGTTCCTTTGATTCACCCCTCCACTTT. It codes for CASSLLRGSFDSPLHF.

The chain combines TRBV29-1 with TRBJ1-1; maybe TRBD1 (6 bases). The CDR3 consists of 14 residues. Germline values: CDR1 SQVTM, CDR2 ANQGSEA. Deletions cut 0 bases from V and 6 bases from J, with 14 bases between. The CDR3 region is CSVEDLNRAPEAFF. Here the CDR3 DNA reads TGCAGCGTTGAAGATCTAAACAGGGCCCCTGAAGCTTTCTTT.